Shown below are 18 T cell receptor beta chains from a single sample sequenced in a study of blood T cell repertoires in COVID-19. The method was immunoSEQ multiplex PCR; TCRdb's version includes in-frame clones alone and lacks a portion of them. Found here are 80,000 to 100,000 clones, approximately 80% of them singletons; the top ten hold about 9.4%. Sequenced: peripheral blood. Source of these receptors: a woman between 65 and 79 years old with acute or convalescent COVID-19.

The J gene is TRBJ2-5, the V gene TRBV5-4; D is possibly TRBD1 (5 bases). The V end was cut by 4 bases, the J end by 7 bases, with 17 bases between. The CDR3 totals 14 residues. Germline lookup yields CDR1 SGHNT and CDR2 YYREEE (reference sequence). The CDR3: CASSIEQVPGTQYF. The CDR3 DNA sequence: TGTGCCAGCAGCATCGAACAGGTACCGGGGACCCAGTACTTC.

V is TRBV28 and J is TRBJ1-6; possible D gene TRBD1, 6 bases. Per germline, CDR1 MDHEN and CDR2 SYDVKM. This CDR3 comprises 16 residues. V was cut by 5 bases and J by 2 bases, with 13 bases left in between. CDR3 DNA sequence: TGTGCCAGCAGTCCTACAGGGTCCACCTATAATTCACCCCTCCACTTT. Protein: CASSPTGSTYNSPLHF.

Here the CDR3 DNA reads TGTGCCAGCAGCTCCGGTCCAGGGTACTACGAGCAGTACTTC. This codes for CASSSGPGYYEQYF. V and J are TRBV5-6 and TRBJ2-7, with TRBD1 as a possible D gene (5 bases). Trimming removed 3 bases from V and 3 bases from J, with 13 bases in between. Germline V gives CDR1 SGHDT, CDR2 YYEEEE. This CDR3 is built from 14 residues.

This chain links TRBV4-2 with TRBJ2-1, with D possibly matching TRBD2 (5 bases). Trimming stripped 1 base from V and 2 bases from J, with 9 bases between. The germline V gene encodes CDR1 LGHNA and CDR2 YNFKEQ. This CDR3 is built from 15 residues. The CDR3 DNA follows: TGTGCCAGCAGCCAAGGGACTGGACCCTACAATGAGCAGTTCTTC. Translation gives CASSQGTGPYNEQFF.

V and J are TRBV7-9 and TRBJ2-5; 14 nucleotides line up with TRBD2. V gave up 3 bases and J gave up 5 bases; unmatched junction bases: 11. The CDR3 runs 18 residues. Germline V gene sequence: CDR1 SEHNR, CDR2 FQNEAQ (reference sequence). The CDR3 DNA follows: TGTGCCAGCAGCTTCGTCGGGACTAGCGGGGGCCGGGGGGAGACCCAGTACTTC. Encoded protein: CASSFVGTSGGRGETQYF.

The chain carries TRBV2 and TRBJ1-3, with a possible D match to TRBD1 (5 bases). Germline V gives CDR1 SNHLY, CDR2 FYNNEI. Trimming left V 11 bases short and J 4 bases short, with 15 bases between. This CDR3 contains 13 residues. CDR3 DNA sequence: TGTGCCGGCCGGGGGGGGTACGGAAACACCATATATTTT. This translates into CAGRGGYGNTIYF.

The rearrangement uses TRBV27 and TRBJ1-4; 7 nucleotides align to TRBD1. Germline assignment: CDR1 MNHEY and CDR2 SMNVEV (reference sequence). With V trimmed by 6 bases and J by 1 base, 8 bases remained unmatched. CDR3 length: 16 residues. CDR3 DNA: TGTGCCAGCAGCCCTGACAGGGACCTAACTAATGAAAAACTGTTTTTT. Translated, it gives CASSPDRDLTNEKLFF.

V is TRBV11-2 and J is TRBJ2-2, with 8 bases identical to TRBD2. Germline values: CDR1 SGHAT, CDR2 FQNNGV. The CDR3 totals 17 residues. V lost 2 bases and J lost 5; bases outside the gene matches: 10. The CDR3 reads CASSLPAGVLMTGELFF. CDR3 in DNA: TGTGCCAGCAGCTTACCAGCGGGGGTTCTAATGACCGGGGAGCTGTTTTTT.

V usage is TRBV4-2 and J usage is TRBJ1-1, with 8 bases aligning to TRBD1. Trimming cost V 1 base and J 4 bases; bases outside gene matches: 2. CDR3 length: 14 amino acids. In germline, CDR1 is LGHNA, CDR2 YNFKEQ. CDR3 protein: CASSQGGQGTEAFF. The CDR3 coding sequence is TGTGCCAGCAGCCAAGGTGGACAGGGCACTGAAGCTTTCTTT.

The J gene is TRBJ2-1, the V gene TRBV7-6, with D maybe TRBD1 (5 bases). Per the germline V gene, CDR1 is SGHVS and CDR2 is FNYEAQ. V dropped 3 bases and J dropped 4 bases, with 25 bases sitting between them. The CDR3 has 19 residues. CDR3 in amino acids: CASSFPPPLPYDRYNEQFF. The CDR3 DNA is TGTGCCAGCAGCTTCCCTCCTCCGCTTCCATATGACAGATACAATGAGCAGTTCTTC.

This clone turned up a few times. The CDR3 DNA follows: TGTGCCAGCACCCGGGATATGGCCCAAGAGACCCAGTACTTC. It codes for CASTRDMAQETQYF. The chain recombines TRBV5-8 with TRBJ2-5; possibly TRBD2 for D (5 bases). This CDR3 is built from 14 residues. The V gene's germline CDR1 is SGHTS and CDR2 YDEGEE. V lost 6 bases and J 1 base, leaving 13 bases between the germline ends.

The chain links TRBV5-1 to TRBJ1-1; no clear D gene. The CDR3 is made up of 14 amino acids. The germline V gene has CDR1 SGHRS and CDR2 YFSETQ. V gave up 0 bases and J gave up 11 bases, with 17 bases separating them. CDR3: CASSLASEASTAFF. The CDR3 DNA reads TGCGCCAGCAGCTTGGCTTCGGAGGCATCGACGGCTTTCTTT.

The gene calls are TRBV28 and TRBJ1-1; no clear D gene. The germline V gene has CDR1 MDHEN and CDR2 SYDVKM. Between the trimmed V and J ends, which lost 3 bases and 11 bases, there was a span of 13 bases. CDR3 length: 12 residues. CDR3 in amino acids: CASSFRVRAAFF. CDR3 nucleotides: TGTGCCAGCAGTTTCCGGGTCCGCGCGGCTTTCTTT.

V and J are TRBV3-1 (or the pseudogene TRBV3-2) and TRBJ1-1; D possibly corresponds to TRBD1 (5 bases). Germline V gives CDR1 LGHDT, CDR2 YNNKEL (reference sequence). Trimming left V 1 base short and J 4 bases short, with 13 bases between. This CDR3 has 15 amino acids. The CDR3 protein is CASSQAPGVSTEAFF. CDR3 DNA: TGTGCCAGCAGCCAAGCACCGGGGGTGAGCACTGAAGCTTTCTTT.

The CDR3 spells CASSFSTSGGLASEQYF. As DNA, the CDR3 is TGTGCCAGCAGTTTCTCAACCTCCGGAGGTTTGGCGTCGGAGCAGTACTTC. The genes are TRBV27 and TRBJ2-7, with a weak D call TRBD2 (5 bases). V gave up 3 bases and J gave up 7 bases, with 25 bases separating them. Germline CDR1 is MNHEY and CDR2 is SMNVEV (reference sequence). The CDR3 extends over 17 amino acids.

This chain joins TRBV2 and TRBJ2-7; 7 bases fit TRBD1. There are 14 residues in the CDR3. Germline CDR1 is SNHLY and CDR2 is FYNNEI. Losses at the gene ends were 6 bases for V and 7 bases for J; bases not matched to a gene: 12. The CDR3 spells CASSYRGLVREQYF. DNA of the CDR3: TGTGCCAGCAGCTACAGGGGTTTAGTGAGGGAGCAGTACTTC.

In its sample, this clone was seen once. The chain uses TRBV6-6 and TRBJ2-3, with 14 bases that match TRBD2. This CDR3 is 16 amino acids long. The V gene's germline CDR1 is MNHNY and CDR2 SVGAGI (reference sequence). The ends lost 5 bases at V and 2 bases at J; junction bases unmatched: 3. CDR3 DNA: TGTGCCAGCAGTCGGGGACTAGCGGGGGACACAGATACGCAGTATTTT. Amino acid sequence: CASSRGLAGDTDTQYF.

The gene calls are TRBV27 and TRBJ2-7, with D tentatively TRBD1 (6 bases). The CDR3 is made up of 13 amino acids. Germline CDR1 and CDR2: MNHEY and SMNVEV (reference sequence). V gave up 6 bases and J gave up 2 bases, with 11 bases separating them. CDR3 bases: TGTGCCAGCAGCCAGACAGGTACCTACGAGCAGTACTTC. The encoded protein is CASSQTGTYEQYF.